This record looks at one T cell receptor (beta chain) sequence and its context. Its target is unknown. cDNA reverse transcribed from extracted RNA served as the sequencing template. TCRdb's copy holds only in-frame clones and misses some; the assay was immunoSEQ multiplex PCR. This sample carries some 240,000 clones, approximately 57% of them seen once, and the ten largest clones take about 1.4%. The treatment: oral pan-JAK inhibitor, 5-10 mg twice daily. Peripheral blood and lesional scalp punch biopsies were taken from alopecia areata patients. Separation by sorting yielded CD4+ and CD8+ T cells from PBMCs. The data derive from a study of CD8+ T cells in alopecia areata. Across the whole study: The drug, oral tofacitinib, was given to treated patients at 5 to 10 mg twice daily.

General observations from the study: Lesional tissue from the scalp (especially in alopecia totalis/universalis) showed higher clonality than normal scalp.

Per germline, CDR1 SGHTA and CDR2 FQGNSA. This CDR3 has 16 amino acids. V trimming: 5 bases; J trimming: 5 bases; junction bases outside the gene matches: 12. The material sequenced was CD4+ T cells sorted from blood, taken at week 4, from a patient treated with tofacitinib. The clonotype comes from a human donor with alopecia areata. The chain joins TRBV7-2 to TRBJ2-7; 10 bases line up with TRBD2. CDR3 nucleotides: TGTGCCAGCAGCATACGGACTAGCGGAGTGATGGACGAGCAGTACTTC. Its protein is CASSIRTSGVMDEQYF.